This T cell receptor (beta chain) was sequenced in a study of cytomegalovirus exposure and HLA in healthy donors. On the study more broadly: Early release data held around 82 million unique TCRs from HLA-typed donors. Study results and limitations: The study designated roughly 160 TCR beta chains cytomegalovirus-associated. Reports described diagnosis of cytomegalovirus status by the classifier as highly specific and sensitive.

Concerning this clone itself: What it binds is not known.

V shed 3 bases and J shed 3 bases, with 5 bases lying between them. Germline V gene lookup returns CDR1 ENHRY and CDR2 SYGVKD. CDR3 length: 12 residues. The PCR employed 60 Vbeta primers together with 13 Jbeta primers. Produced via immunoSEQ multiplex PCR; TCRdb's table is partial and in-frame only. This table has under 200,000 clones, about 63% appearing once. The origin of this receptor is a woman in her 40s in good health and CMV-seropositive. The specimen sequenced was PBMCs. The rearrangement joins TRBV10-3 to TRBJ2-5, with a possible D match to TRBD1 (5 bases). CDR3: CAISDREETQYF. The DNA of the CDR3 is TGTGCCATCAGTGACAGGGAAGAGACCCAGTACTTC.